This T cell receptor beta chain emerged from a study of response to subunit inactivated influenza vaccine. V was trimmed by 0 bases and J by 4 bases, leaving 9 bases between them. The CDR3 has 14 amino acids. Per the germline V gene, CDR1 is SEHNR and CDR2 is FQNEAQ (reference sequence). TCRdb analysed the RT-PCR reads with MiXCR anew, one entry per CDR3 protein. The sample has a few hundred thousand distinct CDR3 sequences, 22% seen once; the top ten hold about 9.4%. This chain links TRBV7-9 with TRBJ2-5; D is ambiguous. Source: PBMCs from blood, taken less than 22 months after vaccination. The TCR sequence derives from a man in his fifties or sixties who received an inactivated influenza vaccine. In nucleotides, the CDR3 is TGTGCCAGCAGCTTAGCGTCGAGAGCAGAGACCCAGTACTTC. Its protein product is CASSLASRAETQYF. Full variable domain (remainder filled in from reference TRBV7-9 and TRBJ2-5): DTGVSQNPRHKITKRGQNVTFRCDPISEHNRLYWYRQTLGQGPEFLTYFQNEAQLEKSRLLSDRFSAERPKGSFSTLEIQRTEQGDSAMYLCASSLASRAETQYFGPGTRLLVL.